The present T cell receptor beta chain was sequenced within a study of blood T cell repertoires in COVID-19. Participant ages covered about 18 to 100 years across about two dozen US areas. Participant-given clinical history determined each cohort assignment. V lost 4 bases, J lost 2 bases, and 15 bases lay in between. Looked up from germline, CDR1 is SGHRS and CDR2 is YFSETQ. This CDR3 comprises 15 residues. Data came from immunoSEQ multiplex PCR; TCRdb stores just in-frame clones and leaves some out. The table has about 320,000 clones, more than 75% seen once. The table lists this clone with a count of one.

This chain joins TRBV5-1 and TRBJ1-2, with D maybe TRBD1 (5 bases). Sequencing was carried out using PBMCs or T cells enriched from blood (not recorded which). The sequence was collected from a man aged 60 to 69 who had recovered from COVID-19. CDR3 residues: CASSPNPTENYGYTF. The CDR3 bases are TGCGCCAGCAGCCCAAACCCGACAGAGAACTATGGCTACACCTTC. Looking up the rest from reference TRBV5-1 and TRBJ1-2 gives the full variable domain: KAGVTQTPRYLIKTRGQQVTLSCSPISGHRSVSWYQQTPGQGLQFLFEYFSETQRNKGNFPGRFSGRQFSNSRSEMNVSTLELGDSALYLCASSPNPTENYGYTFGSGTRLTVV.